These T cell receptor beta chains were read from a single sample in a study of T cell responses to AZD1222 COVID-19 vaccine. Profiling relied on immunoSEQ multiplex PCR, and the TCRdb table lists in-frame clones only, not all of them. Of 130,000 to 150,000 clones in the sample, 90% to 95% are singletons; the top ten hold 12%. The source material was peripheral blood, sampled after recovery from COVID-19. The receptors were gathered from an adult who had recovered from COVID-19. CDR3s include the opening cysteine and the closing phenylalanine or tryptophan. The D gene is left open where the match is weak. The listing skips clone size in some rows; elsewhere it reads once, few, many or a size class.

>-|13|TRBJ1-1|-|TRBV5-6
TGTGCCAGCAGCTACGGGGGGAACACTGAAGCTTTCTTT
CASSYGGNTEAFF
>TRBD2|17|TRBJ2-5|-|TRBV10-3
TGTGCCATCAGTGAGTACGAGATCCAGCGGGGCCAAGAGACCCAGTACTTC
CAISEYEIQRGQETQYF
>-|17|TRBJ1-4|-|TRBV7-9
TGTGCCAGCAGCCCACAGGGCCCTAGCGCAACTAATGAAAAACTGTTTTTT
CASSPQGPSATNEKLFF
>-|12|TRBJ1-2|-|TRBV12-3/TRBV12-4
TGTGCCAGCAGTTTATGGGGAGGGGGCTACACCTTC
CASSLWGGGYTF
>-|14|TRBJ1-2|-|TRBV18
TGTGCCAGCTCACCACCGGGGCGGGTATATGGCTACACCTTC
CASSPPGRVYGYTF
>-|15|TRBJ1-5|-|TRBV9
TGTGCCAGCAGCGCAGACCCGCAGTCCAATCAGCCCCAGCATTTT
CASSADPQSNQPQHF
>-|18|TRBJ1-4|-|TRBV5-3
TGTGCCAGAAGCTTGGCCGAAGGGGAACTGGCAACTAATGAAAAACTGTTTTTT
CARSLAEGELATNEKLFF
>-|15|TRBJ2-1|-|TRBV7-9
TGTGCCAGCAGCGAACCGGGACTCCTGTACAATGAGCAGTTCTTC
CASSEPGLLYNEQFF
>-|16|TRBJ2-2|-|TRBV18
TGTGCCAGCTCTGCCCTTGAGGGGGCGAACACCGGGGAGCTGTTTTTT
CASSALEGANTGELFF
>TRBD2|16|TRBJ2-3|few|TRBV2
TGTGCCAGCCTTCTGGTAACTAGCGTTTTGAGAGATACGCAGTATTTT
CASLLVTSVLRDTQYF
>TRBD2|12|TRBJ2-3|-|TRBV10-1
TGCGCCAGCGGGGGGGGCACAGATACGCAGTATTTT
CASGGGTDTQYF
>TRBD2|15|TRBJ2-7|-|TRBV6-5
TGTGCCAGCAGACCCTTAGCGGGGGAGGGTGGCGAGCAGTACTTC
CASRPLAGEGGEQYF
>-|12|TRBJ2-7|-|TRBV28
TGTGCCAGCAGTCTTAACACGGGCGAGCAGTACTTC
CASSLNTGEQYF
>-|11|TRBJ2-1|-|TRBV6-1
TGTGCCAGCAGTGAATGGCAGGAGCAGTTCTTC
CASSEWQEQFF
>TRBD1|16|TRBJ2-5|-|TRBV7-9
TGTGCCAGCAGCAGACCGGGACAGACGGCCCAAGAGACCCAGTACTTC
CASSRPGQTAQETQYF
>TRBD1|15|TRBJ1-1|-|TRBV3-1/TRBV3-2
TGTGCCAGCAGCCACAGGGGGCGGATGAACACTGAAGCTTTCTTT
CASSHRGRMNTEAFF
>TRBD2|13|TRBJ2-3|-|TRBV2
TGTGCCAGCGGAAGCGGGATCACAGATACGCAGTATTTT
CASGSGITDTQYF
>TRBD2|17|TRBJ2-7|-|TRBV4-2
TGTGCCAGCAGCCAAGCCAGGGGAACTAGCGGGACCTACGAGCAGTACTTC
CASSQARGTSGTYEQYF
>-|13|TRBJ2-5|-|TRBV3-1/TRBV3-2
TGTGCCAGCAGCCAGACTAGTCAGGAGACCCAGTACTTC
CASSQTSQETQYF
>-|13|TRBJ2-1|few|TRBV30
TGTGCCTGGAGCCCGATCGGGGTTTGGGAGCAGTTCTTC
CAWSPIGVWEQFF
>TRBD1|14|TRBJ1-2|-|TRBV5-1
TGCGCCAGCAGCTTGGGGGACAGGGCTTATGGCTACACCTTC
CASSLGDRAYGYTF
>-|14|TRBJ1-5|-|TRBV19
TGTGCCAGTAGTGCCCGGGACAGCAATCAGCCCCAGCATTTT
CASSARDSNQPQHF
>-|15|TRBJ2-5|-|TRBV19
TGTGCCAGTAGTAGGACTAAGACGTACCAAGAGACCCAGTACTTC
CASSRTKTYQETQYF
>-|12|TRBJ1-4|-|TRBV19
TGTGCCAGTAGTATCTGGGATGAAAAACTGTTTTTT
CASSIWDEKLFF
>-|17|TRBJ2-2|few|TRBV7-9
TGTGCCAGCAGCTTTTTACCTGGACAAACTAACACCGGGGAGCTGTTTTTT
CASSFLPGQTNTGELFF
>-|14|TRBJ2-2|-|TRBV18
TGTGCCAGCTCACGGAGTAGGGCCACCGGGGAGCTGTTTTTT
CASSRSRATGELFF
>-|14|TRBJ2-3|-|TRBV7-2
TGTGCCAGCAGCTTCGGGCGGGTACCAGATACGCAGTATTTT
CASSFGRVPDTQYF
>-|13|TRBJ1-1|once|TRBV7-8
TGTGCCAGCAGTAACGGGGGGAACACTGAAGCTTTCTTT
CASSNGGNTEAFF
>-|14|TRBJ2-3|once|TRBV29-1
TGCAGCGTTGAACCTCAAGGGAGCACAGATACGCAGTATTTT
CSVEPQGSTDTQYF
>TRBD1|14|TRBJ1-1|-|TRBV18
TGTGCCAGCTCACCCTGGACAGGGTACACTGAAGCTTTCTTT
CASSPWTGYTEAFF
>-|12|TRBJ2-7|-|TRBV12-3/TRBV12-4
TGTGCCAGCAACCAAGGATCCTACGAGCAGTACTTC
CASNQGSYEQYF
>-|13|TRBJ2-3|-|TRBV6-5
TGTGCCAGCAGGGAGACATTCACAGATACGCAGTATTTT
CASRETFTDTQYF
>TRBD1|15|TRBJ1-4|-|TRBV7-9
TGTGCCAGCAGCTTAGCCGGCAGGGGGGGTGAAAAACTGTTTTTT
CASSLAGRGGEKLFF
>TRBD2|16|TRBJ2-7|-|TRBV4-1
TGCGCCAGCAGCCAAGAGTGGCTAGCGGGAGAATACGAGCAGTACTTC
CASSQEWLAGEYEQYF
>-|11|TRBJ2-1|-|TRBV10-1
TGCGCCAGCAGTGAGAACAATGAGCAGTTCTTC
CASSENNEQFF
>TRBD1|15|TRBJ2-7|-|TRBV27
TGTGCCAGCAGTCTCACCTTTCGGACAGGCTACGAGCAGTACTTC
CASSLTFRTGYEQYF
>-|15|TRBJ1-4|-|TRBV3-1/TRBV3-2
TGTGCCAGCAGCCCCAGCAGGGTTACGAATGAAAAACTGTTTTTT
CASSPSRVTNEKLFF
>-|17|TRBJ2-7|-|TRBV5-1
TGCGCCAGCAGCTTGGCCCGACGACAGGCATTCTCCTACGAGCAGTACTTC
CASSLARRQAFSYEQYF
>-|14|TRBJ2-7|-|TRBV11-3
TGTGCCAGCAGCTCCCACAGGGTCACCTACGAGCAGTACTTC
CASSSHRVTYEQYF
>-|15|TRBJ1-1|-|TRBV25-1
TGTGCCAGCAGTGAATCGTGGGGATTGGGTACTGAAGCTTTCTTT
CASSESWGLGTEAFF
>-|14|TRBJ1-1|-|TRBV6-5
TGTGCCAGCAGTTACGGGGTTCTGAACACTGAAGCTTTCTTT
CASSYGVLNTEAFF
>TRBD1|17|TRBJ1-4|-|TRBV24-1
TGTGCCACCAGTGATAGGGACAGGGGGAGACTCAATGAAAAACTGTTTTTT
CATSDRDRGRLNEKLFF
>-|12|TRBJ1-6|-|TRBV30
TGTGCCTGGAGTGACAGACAGTCACCCCTCCACTTT
CAWSDRQSPLHF
>-|16|TRBJ2-2|-|TRBV10-1
TGCGCCAGCAGTGAGAGCCAAAGCGGAGTTCGAGGGGAGCTGTTTTTT
CASSESQSGVRGELFF
>-|14|TRBJ1-1|-|TRBV5-1
TGCGCCAGCAGCTTGCGGGGTCTGGACACTGAAGCTTTCTTT
CASSLRGLDTEAFF
>-|15|TRBJ1-3|-|TRBV6-5
TGTGCCAGCAGGGGAACAATGGGGGGTGGAAACACCATATATTTT
CASRGTMGGGNTIYF
>TRBD1|14|TRBJ2-7|-|TRBV28
TGTGCCAGCAGTTTTCTGGACAGGGTCTACGAGCAGTACTTC
CASSFLDRVYEQYF
>-|15|TRBJ1-1|-|TRBV5-1
TGCGCCAGCAGCCCCCGCGGGGCTTCGGGCACTGAAGCTTTCTTT
CASSPRGASGTEAFF
>TRBD2|15|TRBJ2-7|-|TRBV5-4
TGTGCCAGCAGCTTACGGACTAGCGGGGGCTACGAGCAGTACTTC
CASSLRTSGGYEQYF
>TRBD2|17|TRBJ2-1|-|TRBV4-1
TGCGCCAGCAGCCAAGATCGAAGCCGACTAGCGGACAATGAGCAGTTCTTC
CASSQDRSRLADNEQFF
>-|14|TRBJ1-1|-|TRBV7-9
TGTGCCAGCAGCTTGTCCCAGGGTACGGCTGAAGCTTTCTTT
CASSLSQGTAEAFF
>-|15|TRBJ1-6|-|TRBV5-1
TGCGCCAGCAGCTTGGCTTTGTCAGCTAATTCACCCCTCCACTTT
CASSLALSANSPLHF
>TRBD2|14|TRBJ2-4|-|TRBV28
TGTGCCAGCACGAATTCATTAGCGGGAGACATTCAGTACTTC
CASTNSLAGDIQYF